The sequence of this T cell receptor beta chain was determined in a study of OX40 agonist ivuxolimab in advanced cancers. Points from the study as a whole: Dose levels from 0.1 to 3.0 mg/kg saw CD4+ and CD8+ blood T cells expand clonally by week 6.

Concerning this clone itself: The target antigen is unknown.

The table came from immunoSEQ multiplex PCR; TCRdb's copy has only in-frame clones and leaves some out. In the table there are about 28,000 clones, 86% of which are singletons. The J segment lost 5 bases and the V segment lost 5 bases, leaving 9 bases of the junction unmatched. The CDR3 runs to 15 residues. Per the germline V gene, CDR1 is SEHNR and CDR2 is FQNEAQ (reference sequence). The chain couples TRBV7-9 to TRBJ1-5; 7 positions match TRBD1. This sequence originates from an adult with an advanced solid tumor such as melanoma, head and neck, liver or kidney cancer. This specimen consisted of CD4+ or CD8+ T cells sorted from blood, obtained in a trial of the OX40 agonist ivuxolimab. DNA for the CDR3: TGTGCCAGCAGCACCGACAGGGTCAGGGATCAGCCCCAGCATTTT. As protein: CASSTDRVRDQPQHF.